The source of this T cell receptor (beta chain) is a study of blood T cell repertoires in COVID-19. Background on the study: Sites across the United States, Italy and Spain contributed samples from acute and convalescent COVID-19. T cells, B-cell-depleted T cells, or PBMCs provided the cDNA or gDNA that served as material.

Authors' processing steps: Reference gene primer amplification yielded estimated nucleated cell counts. The assay was immunoSEQ multiplex PCR, and TCRdb's table has in-frame clones only and misses some. V and J calls and clone size are those listed in that table; D and trimming were worked out from the DNA. The sample lists about 170,000 clones; 88% were seen once. The clonotype originates from a man over 45 who had recovered from COVID-19. Source material: peripheral blood.

This CDR3 is CASSAGTVYGYTF. The CDR3 region has the DNA TGTGCCAGCAGCGCCGGGACAGTCTATGGCTACACCTTC. The chain uses TRBV9 and TRBJ1-2; 7 bases agree with TRBD1. This CDR3 is built from 13 residues. The trim removed 3 bases at V and 4 bases at J, leaving 3 bases unmatched. Germline V gene lookup returns CDR1 SGDLS and CDR2 YYNGEE.